This entry lists 26 T cell receptor beta chains sequenced from one sample in a study of blood T cells in healthy people across ages. Combining a sample-barcoded 5' primer with a J-beta primer mix, a second PCR ran for 7 to 11 cycles. TCRdb reprocessed the 5' RACE reads with MiXCR, giving one entry per CDR3 protein. Of 600,000 to 900,000 distinct CDR3 sequences in the sample, around a quarter were seen once. This sample was also put to use in a study of T cells of mothers and their children.

Sequencing used blood. These receptors all come from a boy younger than 18 in good health.

This clonotype was picked up a small number of times. The rearrangement joins TRBV4-1 to TRBJ1-4, with unresolved D. V lost 2 bases, J lost 2 bases, and 9 bases lay in between. This CDR3 is 15 amino acids long. In germline, CDR1 is MGHRA, CDR2 YSYEKL. DNA of the CDR3: TGCGCCAGCAGCCAATTACGGTCTACTAATGAAAAACTGTTTTTT. Amino acids: CASSQLRSTNEKLFF.

The genes are TRBV20-1 and TRBJ1-2; D remains unclear. The germline V gene has CDR1 DFQATT and CDR2 SNEGSKA (reference sequence). The V gene lost 0 bases and the J gene lost 4 bases, with 12 bases spanning the gap. The CDR3 extends over 14 amino acids. CDR3 DNA sequence: TGCAGTGCTAGAGATTTGGACGGGATCTATGGCTACACCTTC. It translates to CSARDLDGIYGYTF.

This chain connects TRBV6-6 to TRBJ1-2, with D uncertain. The V gene lost 2 bases and the J gene lost 4 bases, with 8 bases spanning the gap. Per the germline V gene, CDR1 is MNHNY and CDR2 is SVGAGI (reference sequence). This CDR3 is 13 amino acids long. CDR3 DNA: TGTGCCAGCAGTTACGAGGGCACCTATGGCTACACCTTC. Protein: CASSYEGTYGYTF.

This clonotype was detected a few times. This chain links TRBV6-6 with TRBJ2-5, with D possibly being TRBD2 (5 bases). V was clipped by 5 bases and J by 5 bases, with 15 bases between them. The CDR3 spans 14 residues. Germline V lookup: CDR1 MNHNY, CDR2 SVGAGI (reference sequence). CDR3 amino acids: CASSRLTPGETQYF. The DNA of the CDR3 is TGTGCCAGCAGTCGACTGACGCCGGGGGAGACCCAGTACTTC.

V is TRBV20-1 and J is TRBJ1-4; 8 nucleotides align to TRBD1. This CDR3 region has 13 residues. CDR1 and CDR2 (germline): DFQATT, SNEGSKA (reference sequence). The V segment lost 6 bases and the J segment 4 bases; nucleotides outside the gene matches: 4. The CDR3 nucleotides are TGCAGTGCGGGGGACAGGCGTAATGAAAAACTGTTTTTT. It specifies CSAGDRRNEKLFF.

This clonotype was found a few times. V gene TRBV3-1 combines with J gene TRBJ2-7; D ambiguous. Germline V gives CDR1 LGHDT, CDR2 YNNKEL (reference sequence). The germline V and J ends were trimmed by 4 bases and 5 bases, with 12 bases remaining between them. This CDR3 region has 13 residues. The CDR3 protein is CASSPRGTDEQYF. The CDR3 DNA is TGTGCCAGCAGCCCCCGAGGAACCGACGAGCAGTACTTC.

This clonotype appeared a few times. This chain links TRBV5-1 with TRBJ2-7, with TRBD2 identical over 7 bases. This CDR3 spans 13 amino acids. J was trimmed by 5 bases and V by 4 bases; bases with no gene match: 6. CDR1 SGHRS and CDR2 YFSETQ come from the germline V gene. The CDR3 DNA reads as TGCGCCAGCAGCCCGAAAAGCGGGGACGAGCAGTACTTC. Translation gives CASSPKSGDEQYF. Supplemented by reference TRBV5-1 and TRBJ2-7, the full variable domain reads KAGVTQTPRYLIKTRGQQVTLSCSPISGHRSVSWYQQTPGQGLQFLFEYFSETQRNKGNFPGRFSGRQFSNSRSEMNVSTLELGDSALYLCASSPKSGDEQYFGPGTRLTVT.

This clonotype appeared a few times. V and J are TRBV2 and TRBJ1-4, with D maybe TRBD1 (5 bases). This CDR3 has 11 amino acids. Trimming pared 10 bases from V and 8 bases from J, leaving 11 bases between. The germline CDR1 and CDR2 sequences are SNHLY and FYNNEI. The CDR3 loop reads CATSPGEKLFF. In DNA form, the CDR3 reads TGTGCCACCTCCCCAGGGGAAAAACTGTTTTTT. Based on the CDR3 plus reference TRBV2 and TRBJ1-4, the full variable domain is EPEVTQTPSHQVTQMGQEVILRCVPISNHLYFYWYRQILGQKVEFLVSFYNNEISEKSEIFDDQFSVERPDGSNFTLKIRSTKLEDSAMYFCATSPGEKLFFGSGTQLSVL.

This clonotype was observed a few times. The J gene is TRBJ2-1, the V gene TRBV4-1, with 10 bases fitting TRBD2. Germline V gene data show CDR1 as MGHRA and CDR2 as YSYEKL. Germline trimming cut 4 bases from V and 2 bases from J; bases unmatched to any gene: 8. CDR3 size: 17 residues. As DNA, the CDR3 is TGCGCCAGCAGCCGGCTAGCGGGGGTCCTGACCTACAATGAGCAGTTCTTC. Translated: CASSRLAGVLTYNEQFF.

The chain recombines TRBV30 with TRBJ1-3; D not certain. Per germline, CDR1 GTSNPN and CDR2 SVGIG (reference sequence). The CDR3 runs to 13 residues. Trimming took 5 bases from V and 0 from J, leaving 8 bases between them. The CDR3 sequence is CAWGGDSGNTIYF. Written as DNA, the CDR3 is TGTGCCTGGGGAGGAGACTCTGGAAACACCATATATTTT.

This clonotype was detected a few times. This chain uses TRBV12-5 with TRBJ1-5; 7 bases fit TRBD1. Germline lookup yields CDR1 LGHNT and CDR2 FRNRAP. The CDR3 runs to 16 residues. The V and J ends lost 0 bases and 7 bases, in that order; junction bases with no gene match: 9. This CDR3 reads CASGLVLDRAGQPQHF. CDR3 bases: TGTGCTAGTGGTTTGGTCCTCGACAGGGCGGGGCAGCCCCAGCATTTT.

The chain employs TRBV12-3 or TRBV12-4 and TRBJ1-1; TRBD1 matches 9 bases. The CDR3 sequence is 13 residues long. The V and J ends lost 7 bases and 8 bases, in that order; junction bases with no gene match: 8. The chain's CDR3 is CASTRDREDEAFF. CDR3 DNA: TGTGCCAGCACCAGGGACAGGGAGGACGAAGCTTTCTTT.

This clonotype was seen many times. The chain joins TRBV2 to TRBJ2-2; unclear D gene. The CDR3 contains 13 residues. CDR1 SNHLY and CDR2 FYNNEI come from the germline V gene. V lost 8 bases and J 6 bases, leaving 13 bases between the germline ends. The CDR3 DNA is TGTGCCAGCCTTAGTACCCCGGCCGGGGAGCTGTTTTTT. It codes for CASLSTPAGELFF.

The CDR3, as DNA: TGTGCCAGCAAGGCCAGGGCGTTCACTGAAGCTTTCTTT. This codes for CASKARAFTEAFF. The chain employs TRBV12-3 or TRBV12-4 and TRBJ1-1; D might be TRBD1 (5 bases). The CDR3 length is 13 residues. V was cut by 7 bases and J by 4 bases, with 13 bases left in between.

CDR3 nucleotide sequence: TGCAGCGTGGTTTCCGGGCCTCTACTTGGGGCTTTCTTT. Translation gives CSVVSGPLLGAFF. The chain recombines TRBV29-1 with TRBJ1-1; D is uncertain. The germline gives CDR1 SQVTM, CDR2 ANQGSEA. The CDR3 runs 13 residues. The V end was cut by 6 bases, the J end by 11 bases, with 22 bases between.

This chain uses TRBV6-2 or TRBV6-3 with TRBJ2-1; TRBD2 might be the D (6 bases). The V and J ends lost 7 bases and 9 bases respectively, with 25 bases between them. CDR3 length: 16 amino acids. The germline V gene has CDR1 MNHEY and CDR2 SVGEGT. CDR3 in amino acids: CASKVFGTGRHGEQFF. The DNA of the CDR3 is TGTGCCAGCAAGGTATTCGGGACTGGACGACACGGTGAGCAGTTCTTC.

In its sample, this clonotype was seen a few times. The chain has TRBV27 and TRBJ2-1, with 10 nucleotides matching TRBD2. The CDR3 is made up of 16 amino acids. Germline CDR1 and CDR2: MNHEY and SMNVEV (reference sequence). The J segment lost 6 bases and the V segment lost 5 bases, leaving 10 bases of the junction unmatched. The CDR3 DNA is TGTGCCAGCAGTACTCTTAGCGGGGGGATTCTCAATGAGCAGTTCTTC. It codes for CASSTLSGGILNEQFF.

This clonotype was picked up many times. This chain links TRBV29-1 with TRBJ2-7; 10 positions match TRBD1. The CDR3 length is 13 residues. CDR1 SQVTM and CDR2 ANQGSEA come from the germline V gene. Trimming took 5 bases from V and 2 from J; bases not matched to a gene: 3. The CDR3 region has the DNA TGCAGCGTTCCCGGGACAGGGGCCTACGAGCAGTACTTC. The encoded protein is CSVPGTGAYEQYF.

The rearrangement uses TRBV5-1 and TRBJ2-1; 8 positions agree with TRBD2. This CDR3 comprises 15 residues. V lost 4 bases, J lost 8 bases, and 11 bases stayed unmatched. The germline gives CDR1 SGHRS, CDR2 YFSETQ. As DNA, the CDR3 is TGCGCCAGCAGCCTCAGGAGCGGGGGACGGGATGAGCAGTTCTTC. Its protein is CASSLRSGGRDEQFF.

V usage is TRBV10-2 and J usage is TRBJ2-1; no reliable D call. This CDR3 has 12 amino acids. Per germline, CDR1 WSHSY and CDR2 SAAADI. V was trimmed by 7 bases and J by 5 bases, leaving 9 bases between them. This CDR3 is CASKDGDNEQFF. The CDR3 region has the DNA TGCGCCAGCAAGGACGGAGACAATGAGCAGTTCTTC.

This clonotype was found a few times. This chain connects TRBV2 to TRBJ2-7, with 7 nucleotides matching TRBD1. Per germline, CDR1 SNHLY and CDR2 FYNNEI. The ends lost 7 bases at V and 0 bases at J; junction bases unmatched: 12. CDR3 length: 16 residues. The CDR3 DNA is TGTGCCAGCACCCTTGACAGGGCTGGTAGCTCCTACGAGCAGTACTTC. It encodes CASTLDRAGSSYEQYF.

This clonotype was seen a handful of times. The rearrangement uses TRBV20-1 and TRBJ2-3, with 15 bases matching TRBD2. Germline V gene lookup returns CDR1 DFQATT and CDR2 SNEGSKA (reference sequence). The CDR3 has 18 residues. V shed 6 bases and J 2 bases; nucleotides not matched to a gene: 12. The CDR3 nucleotides are TGCAGTGCCCCCTCCGGGACTAGCGGGGGGCGGTACACAGATACGCAGTATTTT. Its translation is CSAPSGTSGGRYTDTQYF.

The V call is TRBV5-1, the J call TRBJ2-6; 7 bases are shared with TRBD1. The V gene end was trimmed by 3 bases and the J gene end by 1 base; junction bases not matched to a gene: 7. Germline lookup yields CDR1 SGHRS and CDR2 YFSETQ. The CDR3 has 17 amino acids. CDR3 sequence (DNA): TGCGCCAGCAGCTGGGACAGTCTAGTGTCTGGGGCCAACGTCCTGACTTTC. Translation: CASSWDSLVSGANVLTF.

CDR3 amino acids: CASSSSGGRSYNEQFF. The DNA for the CDR3 is TGTGCCAGCAGCTCTAGCGGGGGACGGTCGTACAATGAGCAGTTCTTC. V and J are TRBV7-3 and TRBJ2-1; 10 bases map to TRBD2. The CDR3 extends over 16 amino acids. V gave up 4 bases and J gave up 4 bases; unmatched junction bases: 7. Germline V gene sequence: CDR1 SGHTA, CDR2 FQGTGA.

The gene calls are TRBV3-1 and TRBJ1-3; D is unclear. CDR1 and CDR2 from the germline V gene are LGHDT and YNNKEL (reference sequence). V gave up 1 base and J gave up 0 bases, with 4 bases separating them. This CDR3 is built from 14 residues. The CDR3 loop is CASSQVNSGNTIYF. The DNA for the CDR3 is TGTGCCAGCAGCCAAGTGAACTCTGGAAACACCATATATTTT.

The chain carries TRBV28 and TRBJ2-1; weak D call: TRBD2 (5 bases). There are 15 residues in the CDR3. Trimming took 8 bases from V and 1 from J, leaving 15 bases between them. CDR1 and CDR2 from the germline V gene are MDHEN and SYDVKM. CDR3 loop: CASVHIRRSYNEQFF. In DNA, the CDR3 is TGTGCCAGCGTACACATCAGGAGGTCCTACAATGAGCAGTTCTTC.